The present TCR beta chain was sequenced within a study of blood T cell repertoires in COVID-19 (dated by TCRdb to the early 2020s). Turning to the overall study: Samples from collaborators originated in the United States, Italy and Spain and spanned both the acute and convalescent phases of COVID-19. The prospective study material was composed of cDNA or gDNA derived from T cells, B-cell-depleted T cells, or PBMCs. Deeply sampled blood TCRbeta repertoires from subjects exposed to, actively infected with, or recovered from COVID-19 were included in the dataset. The repertoires were made available in a free public database intended to serve as a resource for research on the immune response to SARS-CoV-2. Samples came from the ongoing ImmuneRACE study (first 160 participants) plus 1,254 subjects from 6 global collaborators. Nearly every sample came with metadata listing a de-identified subject ID, COVID-19 status, age in years and sex. Where available, HLA class I and class II types were taken from metadata supplied by the sample provider and were not determined by assay-based typing. Here is what the overall study found, with its caveats: How much clinical and demographic metadata was included differed by source and by participant, and the metadata was provided uncurated.

The V and J ends are trimmed by 2 bases and 4 bases, leaving 6 bases between them. The germline V gene supplies CDR1 MGHRA and CDR2 YSYEKL. Measured from the cysteine to the phenylalanine, the CDR3 is 13 residues long. Only the CDR3 DNA is retained, 39 bases long and in frame from the first base. This clone was seen only once. The clone's antigen remains unknown. Base qualities are not provided; no much larger clone lies one nucleotide away. TCRbeta CDR3 regions were amplified from genomic DNA using the immunoSEQ Assay, a bias-controlled multiplex PCR. As for how the authors treated the data: Nucleated cell counts per sample were estimated from amplification of reference gene primers within the assay. To quantify the absolute abundance of each unique TCRbeta CDR3 rearrangement, sequence reads were collapsed and filtered. For each sample, productive Simpson clonality was calculated as the square root of Simpson's diversity index over productive rearrangements. What TCRdb holds here is the immuneACCESS table cut down to in-frame rearrangements. Part of the clones is not present; checked against another copy, under half of the missing clones reflect an unresolved V gene, and the others are unexplained. The DNA gave D and trimming, while V, J and clone size come from that table. For this sample the table gives around 300,000 clones, of which around 90% were detected only once. The leading ten clones occupy 9% to 9.5% of the sample.

Each collaborating institution followed its own protocols to collect whole blood in K2EDTA tubes. For TCRbeta analysis, collaborators shipped samples in one of three forms: frozen whole blood, isolated PBMCs, or DNA extracted from either of those sample types. Recombination joined TRBV4-1 with TRBJ1-5; the D segment cannot be called with confidence. Material: peripheral blood. The source of this sequence is a man aged 18 to 35 with active or convalescent COVID-19. The DNA reads TGCGCCAGCAGCCAACCGGGAAATCAGCCCCAGCATTTT. Protein translation: CASSQPGNQPQHF.